Sequencing of this T cell receptor beta chain was carried out in a study of OX40 agonist ivuxolimab in advanced cancers. Across the whole study: The patients got ivuxolimab, which is an agonistic anti-OX40 (CD134) antibody.

This table comes from immunoSEQ multiplex PCR, and its TCRdb copy is limited to in-frame clones, with some not included. Among tens of thousands of clones, 90% to 95% were seen once, and the ten largest hold 0.95% to 1.3%. Comment on this clone: Its specificity is not known.

Study-level findings and limits: Relative to CD4+ cells, CD8+ T cells on average had more expanded clones.

This clonotype was sampled from an adult with an advanced solid tumor such as melanoma, head and neck, liver or kidney cancer. Sequencing used CD4+ or CD8+ T cells sorted from blood, obtained in a trial of the OX40 agonist ivuxolimab.

The CDR3 bases are TGCGCCAGCCAGGACAGACCCTCCTACGAGCAGTACTTC. Translated: CASQDRPSYEQYF. The chain combines TRBV10-2 with TRBJ2-7, with D perhaps TRBD1 (6 bases). This CDR3 comprises 13 residues. V gave up 8 bases and J gave up 0 bases, with 11 bases separating them. CDR1 and CDR2 from the germline V gene are WSHSY and SAAADI.